This T cell receptor beta chain was sequenced in a study of breast tumors, draining lymph nodes, adjacent tissues. TCRdb redid the calling of the multiplex PCR reads with MiXCR, one entry per CDR3 protein. The repertoire holds more than 200,000 distinct CDR3 sequences, with less than 40% as singletons. In its sample, this clonotype was seen many times. Axillary draining lymph nodes of breast cancer patients supplied the node samples. The V gene end was trimmed by 6 bases and the J gene end by 6 bases; junction bases not matched to a gene: 1. This CDR3 has 12 amino acids. Germline values: CDR1 MNHNS, CDR2 SASEGT.

The receptor comes from a female donor with breast cancer. Some clones in this sample may be carry-over from other donors' samples. Sequenced: axillary lymph node tissue. The chain couples TRBV6-1 to TRBJ2-1; 8 nucleotides align to TRBD1. The CDR3 coding sequence is TGTGCCAGCAGGGACAGGGCCAATGAGCAGTTCTTC. Its translation is CASRDRANEQFF.